Described below is a single T cell receptor (beta chain) sequence and its context. As yet, its antigen is unknown. This sample was taken from a study of CD8+ T cells in alopecia areata. Findings of the study overall: Higher clonality was seen in lesional scalp than in normal scalp, especially in alopecia totalis/universalis. Scalp repertoires also include resident alphabeta T cells from normal skin. Although TCR sharing was seen in mice, sharing across patients was less clear, possibly for HLA-related reasons.

Once RNA had been extracted, it was reverse transcribed into cDNA to act as the sequencing template. The table came from immunoSEQ multiplex PCR; TCRdb's copy has only in-frame clones and leaves some out. The sample shows 150,000 or so clones, 50% to 65% of them seen only once. Starting from PBMCs, sorting isolated CD4+ and CD8+ T cells. The CDR3 contains 15 residues. After removal of 5 bases from V and 6 bases from J, the junction contained 10 bases not matched to a gene. In germline, CDR1 is SEHNR, CDR2 FQNEAQ (reference sequence). The V and J genes are TRBV7-9 and TRBJ2-1, with 7 bases that match TRBD2. Sequencing used CD4+ T cells sorted from blood. This receptor was taken from a human donor in good health. Here the CDR3 DNA reads TGTGCCAGCAGCCCGCGACTAGCTGCGGGCAATGAGCAGTTCTTC. It encodes CASSPRLAAGNEQFF.